Listed below are T cell receptor beta chains from one sample, sequenced in a study of blood T cell repertoires in COVID-19. Assay: immunoSEQ multiplex PCR; the TCRdb copy retains only in-frame clones and omits some. The data show 75,000 to 95,000 clones, around four fifths seen once. The sample was peripheral blood. These receptors all stem from a man aged 80 or over with active or convalescent COVID-19. Both conserved end residues are part of each CDR3. Rows give clone size only sometimes, using once, few, many, or a class for an expanded clone.

CDR3,V,size
CASSESRGTDPYNEQFF,TRBV6-1,once
CAIRSQSSYNSPLHF,TRBV10-3,-
CASSHQGPGANVLTF,TRBV25-1,-
CASSFGQLGGGEKLFF,TRBV5-1,-
CASTPGGNTGELFF,TRBV11-3,-
CSVGGTETNEKLFF,TRBV29-1,once
CASIPFGQGMTEAFF,TRBV6-5,few
CASSLGQNSGELFF,TRBV5-6,-
CSAGQVNQPQHF,TRBV29-1,-
CASSEGWYIGTDTQYF,TRBV18,-
CASSPLPGQGISTIYF,TRBV9,-
CASSLLVDTQYF,TRBV5-1,-
CASTLNRGDTEAFF,TRBV19,-
CASTTQGGYNEQFF,TRBV28,once
CASSRPSGIINEQFF,TRBV6-5,-
CASSQDLVGGETQYF,TRBV3-1/TRBV3-2,-
CASSTQGARTEAFF,TRBV18,-
CASSSQERAQPQHF,TRBV18,few
CASSLILGQGRDQPQHF,TRBV19,-
CASSLVLAESTDTQYF,TRBV5-1,-
CASSPEVNQGTGNTIYF,TRBV18,-
CATRGHTGELFF,TRBV28,few
CASTLGRNSYNEQFF,TRBV11-2,-
CASSLVRSPLTLEKLFF,TRBV7-9,-
CASSRGEGYGYTF,TRBV19,-
CASSQEGREDGYTF,TRBV4-2,-
CASSYSGKNTGELFF,TRBV11-1,-